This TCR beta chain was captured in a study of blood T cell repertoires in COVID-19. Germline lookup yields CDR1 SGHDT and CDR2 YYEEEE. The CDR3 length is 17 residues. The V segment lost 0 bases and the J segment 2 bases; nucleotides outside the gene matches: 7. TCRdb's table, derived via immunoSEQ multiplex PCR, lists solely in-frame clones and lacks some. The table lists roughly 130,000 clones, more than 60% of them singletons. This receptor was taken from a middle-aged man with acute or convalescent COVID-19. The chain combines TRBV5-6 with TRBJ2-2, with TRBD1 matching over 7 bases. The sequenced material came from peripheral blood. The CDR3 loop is CASSLALTGINTGELFF. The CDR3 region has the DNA TGTGCCAGCAGCTTGGCGCTGACAGGGATTAACACCGGGGAGCTGTTTTTT.